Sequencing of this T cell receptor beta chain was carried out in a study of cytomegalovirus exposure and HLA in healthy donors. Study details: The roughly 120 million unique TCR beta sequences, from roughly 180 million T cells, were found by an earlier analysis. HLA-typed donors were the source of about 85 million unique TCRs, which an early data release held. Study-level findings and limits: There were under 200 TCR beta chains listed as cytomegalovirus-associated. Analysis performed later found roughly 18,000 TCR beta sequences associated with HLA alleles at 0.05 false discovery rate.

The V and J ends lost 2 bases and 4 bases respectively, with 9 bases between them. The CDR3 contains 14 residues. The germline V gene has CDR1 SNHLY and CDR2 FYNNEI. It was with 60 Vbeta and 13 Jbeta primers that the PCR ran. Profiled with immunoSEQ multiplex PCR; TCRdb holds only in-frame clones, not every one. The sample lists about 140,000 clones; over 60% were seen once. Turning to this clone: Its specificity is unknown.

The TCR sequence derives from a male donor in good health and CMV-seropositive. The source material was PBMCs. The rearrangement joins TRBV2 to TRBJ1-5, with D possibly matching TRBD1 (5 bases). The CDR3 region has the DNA TGTGCCAGCAGTGAAAGCCAGGGTAATCAGCCCCAGCATTTT. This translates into CASSESQGNQPQHF.